This TCR beta chain appears in the sequencing data of a study of blood T cell repertoires in COVID-19. The overall study: PBMCs, B-cell-depleted T cells, or T cells were the source of the cDNA or gDNA that made up the material.

Grouping used clinical history reported by participants in a survey and questionnaire. The CDR3 sequence is 11 residues long. Germline CDR1 is MNHEY and CDR2 is SVGAGI. V lost 6 bases and J 5 bases, leaving 4 bases between the germline ends. Turning to this clone: The sample carries other DNA sequences with the same CDR3.

Assay used: immunoSEQ multiplex PCR; TCRdb lists only in-frame clones, some missing. The data show over 250,000 clones, with roughly nine tenths seen just once and under 3.5% held by the top ten. This sequence joins TRBV6-5 and TRBJ1-4, with D hard to call. The receptor's source is a woman aged 50 to 60 who had recovered from COVID-19. Sequenced material: PBMCs or T cells enriched from blood (not recorded which). The CDR3 protein is CASRLNEKLFF. The DNA of the CDR3 is TGTGCCAGCAGGTTAAATGAAAAACTGTTTTTT.